This T cell receptor beta chain was sequenced during a study of naive and memory T cell subsets. Findings of the study overall: Each distinct alpha or beta sequence counts as one clonotype. No ground truth validated the naive and memory repertoire findings.

CDR3 length equals 17 residues. From germline, CDR1 is SQVTM and CDR2 ANQGSEA. The V gene end was trimmed by 4 bases and the J gene end by 0 bases; junction bases not matched to a gene: 6. The sample holds a few counts of this clonotype. Its antigen is not known. The beta constant-region primer was an equimolar mix of two oligonucleotides covering TRBC1 and TRBC2. Each CDR3 protein is one row after TCRdb ran MiXCR on the UMI-ligation and nested PCR reads. The data show 130,000 to 150,000 distinct CDR3 sequences, with around 15% seen just once and around 0.14% held by the top ten. The chain couples TRBV29-1 to TRBJ2-2; 12 nucleotides line up with TRBD2. This sequence was found in a human donor in good health. Sequenced material: naive CD4+ T cells from blood. The CDR3 loop is CSVVPLAGGPNTGELFF. For the CDR3, the DNA is TGCAGCGTTGTTCCTCTAGCGGGAGGGCCGAACACCGGGGAGCTGTTTTTT.